The source of this T cell receptor (beta chain) is a study of blood T cell repertoires in COVID-19. Enrollment of patients from Seattle took place during active infection, with longitudinal follow-up. The germline CDR1 and CDR2 sequences are LNHDA and SQIVND (reference sequence). V gave up 6 bases and J gave up 3 bases; unmatched junction bases: 4. The CDR3 totals 13 residues. The method was immunoSEQ multiplex PCR; TCRdb's version includes in-frame clones alone and lacks a portion of them. The top ten clones hold around 0.83% of a sample with approximately 240,000 clones, about 90% of them seen once.

The sequence derives from a man under 40 with COVID-19, enrolled during active disease. Sequenced input: peripheral blood. The rearrangement joins TRBV19 to TRBJ2-5; 7 bases line up with TRBD1. CDR3 coding DNA: TGTGCCAGTAGCACTACAGGGGAAGAGACCCAGTACTTC. Amino acids: CASSTTGEETQYF.